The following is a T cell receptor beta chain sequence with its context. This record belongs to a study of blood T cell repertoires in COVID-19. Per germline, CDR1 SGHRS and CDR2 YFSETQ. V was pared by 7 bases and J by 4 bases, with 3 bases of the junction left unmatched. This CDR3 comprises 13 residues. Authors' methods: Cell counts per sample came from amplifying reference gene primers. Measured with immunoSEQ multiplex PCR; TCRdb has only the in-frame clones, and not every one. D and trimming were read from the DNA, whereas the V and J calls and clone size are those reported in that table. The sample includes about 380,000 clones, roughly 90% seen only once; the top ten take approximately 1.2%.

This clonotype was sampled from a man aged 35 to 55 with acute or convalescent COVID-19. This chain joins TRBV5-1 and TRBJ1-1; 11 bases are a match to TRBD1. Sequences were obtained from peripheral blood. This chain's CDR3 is CASEGQGGTEAFF. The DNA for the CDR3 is TGCGCCAGCGAGGGACAGGGGGGCACTGAAGCTTTCTTT. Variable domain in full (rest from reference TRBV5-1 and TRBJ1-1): KAGVTQTPRYLIKTRGQQVTLSCSPISGHRSVSWYQQTPGQGLQFLFEYFSETQRNKGNFPGRFSGRQFSNSRSEMNVSTLELGDSALYLCASEGQGGTEAFFGQGTRLTVV.